The subject of this entry is one T cell receptor (beta chain). Its antigen is unidentified. Making the TCR beta cDNA relied on 5'RACE template switching with UMIs. Using the 5' RACE reads, TCRdb records one entry per CDR3 protein without DNA. The ten top clones account for roughly 12%, within a sample of some 150,000 distinct CDR3 sequences. This specimen belongs to a study of T cells expressing NK-cell markers. Study results and caveats: Researchers report these clonotypes also headed the CD3+CD56-NKG2C+ fraction in four donors. About 1.0-7.5% of CD8+ T cells in more than five donors belonged to dominant NKG2C+ clonotypes. HCMV specificity of the expanded NKG2C+ T cell clones was not established.

Looked up from germline, CDR1 is SQVTM and CDR2 is ANQGSEA. The length of the CDR3 is 13 residues. This receptor was obtained from a man between 18 and 29 years old in good health. Sample: blood T cells: a sorted CD56 or NKG2C T cell subset, CD4+ or CD8+ T cells, or bulk PBMC T cells (not recorded which). V gene TRBV29-1 combines with J gene TRBJ2-5. CDR3 amino acids: CSVDGLLQETQYF. The full variable domain, in which reference TRBV29-1 and TRBJ2-5 provide the parts outside the CDR3, is SAVISQKPSRDICQRGTSLTIQCQVDSQVTMMFWYRQQPGQSLTLIATANQGSEATYESGFVIDKFPISRPNLTFSTLTVSNMSPEDSSIYLCSVDGLLQETQYFGPGTRLLVL.